The 5 T cell receptor beta chains below were found in one sample sequenced in a study of blood T cell repertoires in COVID-19. Clones were read by immunoSEQ multiplex PCR, and TCRdb kept only the in-frame ones, dropping some. The sample holds approximately 440,000 clones, approximately 90% seen once. Source material: PBMCs or T cells enriched from blood (not recorded which). The receptors were gathered from a woman aged 18-35 years who had recovered from COVID-19.

This chain uses TRBV19 with TRBJ2-2; D possibly corresponds to TRBD2 (6 bases). The V end lost 8 bases, the J end lost 1 base, and 8 bases lay between the germline ends. Germline CDR1 LNHDA, CDR2 SQIVND (reference sequence). The CDR3 contains 13 residues. CDR3 nucleotide sequence: TGTGCCAGTTTCGGGGGGAACACCGGGGAGCTGTTTTTT. Translation: CASFGGNTGELFF.

The chain has TRBV5-1 and TRBJ1-1; the D gene is possibly TRBD1 (5 bases). Trimming stripped 2 bases from V and 5 bases from J, with 13 bases between. This CDR3 region has 14 residues. The germline V gene has CDR1 SGHRS and CDR2 YFSETQ. The CDR3 sequence: CASSLGVGRTEAFF. In nucleotides, the CDR3 is TGCGCCAGCAGCTTAGGGGTGGGAAGGACTGAAGCTTTCTTT.

V and J are TRBV28 and TRBJ1-5; 7 nucleotides line up with TRBD1. Per the germline V gene, CDR1 is MDHEN and CDR2 is SYDVKM. Trimming took 6 bases from V and 4 from J; bases not matched to a gene: 3. The CDR3 extends over 13 amino acids. CDR3 in amino acids: CASRQGLNQPQHF. CDR3 DNA sequence: TGTGCCAGCAGACAGGGGTTGAATCAGCCCCAGCATTTT.

This clone came up a few times. J is TRBJ2-5 and V is TRBV9; TRBD1 matches 9 bases. V lost 3 bases and J lost 0; bases outside the gene matches: 6. The germline CDR1 and CDR2 sequences are SGDLS and YYNGEE. The CDR3 runs to 16 residues. CDR3 nucleotides: TGTGCCAGCAGCGCCGGGACAGGGTCCTACCAAGAGACCCAGTACTTC. Protein: CASSAGTGSYQETQYF.

This chain uses TRBV5-6 with TRBJ1-1; D is uncertain. The V gene's germline CDR1 is SGHDT and CDR2 YYEEEE. The V end was cut by 0 bases, the J end by 7 bases, with 13 bases between. The CDR3 length is 14 residues. CDR3 in DNA: TGTGCCAGCAGCTTGGTTTTCTTTACAGATGAAGCTTTCTTT. Protein: CASSLVFFTDEAFF.